This entry features one T cell receptor (beta chain) sequence. Antigen unknown. Addition of UMIs with a 6-nucleotide sample barcode was achieved by template switching. Nested amplification of TCRalpha and TCRbeta cDNA involved two PCRs of around 16 and 10 cycles. TCRdb re-called the 5' RACE reads and shows each CDR3 protein once, DNA omitted. The sample has over 100,000 distinct CDR3 sequences, and its top ten clones hold approximately 13%. The CDR3 totals 14 residues. CDR1 DFQATT and CDR2 SNEGSKA come from the germline V gene (reference sequence). Whole-blood RNA isolation (total RNA) proceeded without T cell sorting. This sample is drawn from a study of monozygotic twins with inflammatory bowel disease. Findings and limits, study-wide: Especially with disease activity, IBD patients had fewer clonotypes in common with others than healthy twins did.

This chain joins TRBV20-1 and TRBJ2-3; the TCRdb call, TRBD1, lacks DNA for checking. Source material: blood. The source is a human donor with ulcerative colitis or Crohn's disease, or a healthy co-twin of an affected twin (not recorded which). CDR3 sequence reads: CSGDTGMGTDTQYF.